This TCR beta chain was captured in a study of T cell responses to AZD1222 COVID-19 vaccine. The method was immunoSEQ multiplex PCR; TCRdb's version includes in-frame clones alone and lacks a portion of them. The sample has approximately 200,000 clones; 85% to 95% are singletons. The CDR3 is 15 amino acids. In germline, CDR1 is SGHNT, CDR2 YYREEE (reference sequence). The germline V and J ends were trimmed by 4 bases and 2 bases, with 14 bases remaining between them. This rearrangement joins TRBV5-4 to TRBJ2-3; weak D call: TRBD2 (7 bases). This receptor was obtained from an adult who received the AZD1222 COVID-19 vaccine. This specimen was peripheral blood, taken 28 days after the second AZD1222 dose. CDR3 DNA sequence: TGTGCCAGCAGCCGGGGGGCCGGGGTCACAGATACGCAGTATTTT. It encodes CASSRGAGVTDTQYF.